This paragraph covers one T cell receptor (beta chain) sequence. Its target is not known. This sample includes further DNA sequences coding for the same CDR3. Described treatment: around 19 received Ad26.COV2.S at low or high dose, single or two shots; five or six received placebo; per-sample allocation not given. Collection of samples fell on day 63 after the first vaccine or placebo injection. This entry belongs to a study of Ad26.COV2.S vaccination and SARS-CoV-2 variants. Findings and limits, study-wide: Participants in the vaccine arm had higher spike-specific TCR breadth; placebo recipients had lower.

Sequencing used immunoSEQ multiplex PCR; TCRdb keeps in-frame clones, though not all of them. The sample gives a few hundred thousand clones, less than 95% of which show up once; 4.3% is in the top ten. The CDR3 runs 11 residues. CDR1 MNHEY and CDR2 SMNVEV come from the germline V gene (reference sequence). V was clipped by 2 bases and J by 5 bases, with 3 bases between them. The specimen comprised peripheral blood, sampled in a trial of Ad26.COV2.S vaccine versus placebo. This chain links TRBV27 with TRBJ1-1; no definite D call. The TCR sequence derives from a person aged 18-65 years who received the Ad26.COV2.S COVID-19 vaccine or a placebo. This CDR3 reads CASSLGTEAFF. The CDR3 DNA reads TGTGCCAGCAGTTTAGGGACTGAAGCTTTCTTT.